The next 4 T cell receptor beta chains were all read from a single sample in a study of CD8+ T cells in alopecia areata. Sample treatment: oral pan-JAK inhibitor, 5-10 mg twice daily. After isolation, RNA underwent reverse transcription to generate cDNA as the sequencing template. The data were produced by immunoSEQ multiplex PCR, yet TCRdb's version contains in-frame clones alone and is incomplete. The profile shows some 220,000 clones, roughly 56% of them singletons. Source: CD4+ T cells sorted from blood, taken at week 4, from a patient treated with tofacitinib. These receptors were collected from a human donor with alopecia areata.

This clone showed up many times. The gene calls are TRBV19 and TRBJ2-3, with 9 nucleotides matching TRBD1. V dropped 6 bases and J dropped 1; count of bases not matched to a gene: 8. The CDR3 is 16 amino acids. The germline gives CDR1 LNHDA, CDR2 SQIVND (reference sequence). The CDR3: CASRSNRGRGTDTQYF. For the CDR3, the DNA is TGTGCCAGTAGAAGTAACAGGGGGCGAGGCACAGATACGCAGTATTTT.

This clone appeared a few times. The chain uses TRBV30 and TRBJ2-1, with D unresolved. The germline CDR1 and CDR2 sequences are GTSNPN and SVGIG (reference sequence). V was shortened by 3 bases and J by 10 bases, with 10 bases between the two germline ends. This CDR3 spans 11 amino acids. CDR3 in amino acids: CAWSLGPEQFF. The CDR3 bases are TGTGCCTGGAGCCTAGGGCCAGAGCAGTTCTTC.

This chain uses TRBV4-3 with TRBJ1-5; no reliable D call. V shed 0 bases and J shed 6 bases, with 15 bases lying between them. CDR1 and CDR2 from the germline V gene are LGHNA and YSLEER. The length of the CDR3 is 16 residues. The CDR3 nucleotides are TGCGCCAGCAGCCAAGATAGCGGGTTTGGGTCTCAGCCCCAGCATTTT. Translated, it gives CASSQDSGFGSQPQHF.

The genes are TRBV15 and TRBJ1-5; D remains unclear. CDR1 is LNHNV, CDR2 YYDKDF, per germline (reference sequence). The length of the CDR3 is 15 residues. V was cut by 8 bases and J by 4 bases, with 18 bases left in between. CDR3 in DNA: TGTGCCACCTCCTTGGACGGACTTCCGAATCAGCCCCAGCATTTT. This encodes CATSLDGLPNQPQHF.